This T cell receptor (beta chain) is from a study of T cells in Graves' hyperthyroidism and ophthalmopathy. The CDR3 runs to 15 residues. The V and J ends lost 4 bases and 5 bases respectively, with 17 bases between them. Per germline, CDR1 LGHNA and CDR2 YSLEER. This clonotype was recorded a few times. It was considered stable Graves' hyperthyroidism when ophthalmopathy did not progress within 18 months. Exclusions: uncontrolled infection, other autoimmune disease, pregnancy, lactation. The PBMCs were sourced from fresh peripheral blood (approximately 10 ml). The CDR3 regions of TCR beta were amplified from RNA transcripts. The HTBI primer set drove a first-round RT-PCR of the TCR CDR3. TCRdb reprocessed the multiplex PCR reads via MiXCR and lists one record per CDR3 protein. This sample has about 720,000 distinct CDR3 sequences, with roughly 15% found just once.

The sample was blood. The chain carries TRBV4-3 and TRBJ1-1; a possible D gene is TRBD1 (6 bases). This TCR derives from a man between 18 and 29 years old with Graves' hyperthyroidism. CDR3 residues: CASSRPLGGKTEAFF. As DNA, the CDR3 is TGCGCCAGCAGCCGCCCCTTAGGGGGGAAAACTGAAGCTTTCTTT.